This TCR beta chain was found in a study of T cell repertoires in cytomegalovirus infection (dated by TCRdb to about 2019). Study-wide context: Donor HLA type was relevant to the analysis, because carriage of CMV infection together with the matching HLA type was indicated by public TCR beta signatures. What the authors observed across the whole study: Cumulative frequency of public TCR beta family members discriminated carriers of CMV infection plus the relevant HLA type in this cohort and an independent approximately 370-donor cohort. The ex vivo response was dominated by HLA-C-restricted CMV-specific TCR beta clonotypes, and the single most frequent clonotype in two of eight donors was supplied by these HLA-C-restricted clonotypes.

Of note for this clonotype: The specificity of this receptor is unknown. Base qualities are missing; no much larger clone stands one base away.

Data came from an Illumina HiSeq 1500. TCRdb took the public reads, trimmed them with fastp at Q25, ran MiXCR for clone calling and kept in-frame beta chains. Duplicate CDR3 protein sequences are folded into a single record with the most common DNA and genes. This sample gives around 530,000 distinct CDR3 sequences in total; 16% of them show up just once. The ten top clones hold around 25% of the sample. Including the terminal cysteine and phenylalanine, the CDR3 comprises 12 residues. This entry keeps only the CDR3 DNA: 36 bases, framed from base 1. Reading the germline V gene (reference sequence) gives CDR1 MNHEY and CDR2 SMNVEV. The V and J ends are trimmed by 8 bases and 4 bases, leaving 12 bases between them.

Recombination joined TRBV27 with TRBJ2-7, with TRBD2 perhaps the D gene, on 5 matching bases. The sample comprised CD8+ T cells from PBMCs. The sequence derives from a human donor in good health (CMV status not recorded). Some clones in this sample may be carry-over from other donors' samples. For the CDR3, the sequence is CASGSSIYEQYF. The nucleotide sequence is given as TGTGCCAGCGGGTCTAGCATTTACGAGCAGTACTTC.